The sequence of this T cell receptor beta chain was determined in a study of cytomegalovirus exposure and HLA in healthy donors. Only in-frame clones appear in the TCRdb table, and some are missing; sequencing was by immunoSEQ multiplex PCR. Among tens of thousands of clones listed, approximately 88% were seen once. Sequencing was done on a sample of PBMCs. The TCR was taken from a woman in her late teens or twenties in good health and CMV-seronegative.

CDR3 amino acids: CASSLGSNRNQPQHF. Written as DNA, the CDR3 is TGTGCCAGCAGTTTGGGCAGCAACCGCAATCAGCCCCAGCATTTT. The chain uses TRBV28 and TRBJ1-5; D unclear. Germline CDR1 is MDHEN and CDR2 is SYDVKM. This CDR3 has 15 amino acids. Trimming took off 3 bases at V and 2 bases at J, with 11 bases between the two ends.